The 2 T cell receptor beta chains presented below share a single source sample, sequenced in a study of CD8 T cells in ankylosing spondylitis. TCRdb passed the 5' RACE reads through MiXCR, listing each CDR3 protein once. The sample shows a few hundred thousand distinct CDR3 sequences, roughly a tenth of them seen only once. Sequenced material: blood, either unsorted or a sorted T cell fraction (not recorded which). These TCRs come from a male donor with ankylosing spondylitis or in good health (not recorded which).

There are many counts of this clonotype. The chain couples TRBV12-3 or TRBV12-4 to TRBJ1-3, with D perhaps matching TRBD1 (5 bases). There are 16 residues in the CDR3. The germline V and J ends were trimmed by 4 bases and 0 bases, with 13 bases remaining between them. CDR3 region: CASSWGSAGSGNTIYF. In DNA, the CDR3 is TGTGCCAGCAGTTGGGGGTCGGCGGGCTCTGGAAACACCATATATTTT.

This clonotype was observed at least ten times. V gene TRBV3-1 combines with J gene TRBJ2-1; 8 nucleotides line up with TRBD2. Trimming at V came to 0 bases and at J to 6 bases, leaving 13 bases not matched to a gene. Germline CDR1 LGHDT, CDR2 YNNKEL (reference sequence). This CDR3 comprises 18 residues. DNA for the CDR3: TGTGCCAGCAGCCAAGAGAAGGGACTAGGGGAGATCGGCAATGAGCAGTTCTTC. This gives the protein CASSQEKGLGEIGNEQFF.